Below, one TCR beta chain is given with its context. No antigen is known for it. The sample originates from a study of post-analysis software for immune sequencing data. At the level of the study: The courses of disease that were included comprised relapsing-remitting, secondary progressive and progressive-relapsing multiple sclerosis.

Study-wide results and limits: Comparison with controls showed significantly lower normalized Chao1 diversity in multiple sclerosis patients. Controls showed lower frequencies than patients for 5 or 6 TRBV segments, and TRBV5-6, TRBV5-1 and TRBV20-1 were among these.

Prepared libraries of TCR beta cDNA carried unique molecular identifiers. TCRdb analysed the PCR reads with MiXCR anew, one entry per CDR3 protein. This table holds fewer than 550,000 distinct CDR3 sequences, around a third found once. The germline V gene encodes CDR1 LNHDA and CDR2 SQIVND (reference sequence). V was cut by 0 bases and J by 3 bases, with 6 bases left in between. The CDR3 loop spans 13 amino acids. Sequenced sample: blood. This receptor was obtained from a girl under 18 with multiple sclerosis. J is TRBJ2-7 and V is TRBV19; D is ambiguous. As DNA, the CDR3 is TGTGCCAGTAGTATAGAGAGTGGCTACGAGCAGTACTTC. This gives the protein CASSIESGYEQYF.